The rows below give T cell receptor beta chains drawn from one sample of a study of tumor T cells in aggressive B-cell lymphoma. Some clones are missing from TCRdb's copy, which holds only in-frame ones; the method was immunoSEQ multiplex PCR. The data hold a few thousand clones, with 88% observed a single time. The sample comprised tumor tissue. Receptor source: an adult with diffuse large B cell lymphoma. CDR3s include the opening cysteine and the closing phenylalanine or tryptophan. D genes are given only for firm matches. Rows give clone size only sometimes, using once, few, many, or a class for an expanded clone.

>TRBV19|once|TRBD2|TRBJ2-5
TGTGCCAGTAGCCTTGGTGGGACTAGGGAAGAGACCCAGTACTTC
CASSLGGTREETQYF
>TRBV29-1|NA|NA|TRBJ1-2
TGCAGCGTTGACGTTTCGGTCCGAGCTAACTATGGCTACACCTTC
CSVDVSVRANYGYTF
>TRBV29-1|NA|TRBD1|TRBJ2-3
TGCAGCGTTGCGGGACAGAGCACAGATACGCAGTATTTT
CSVAGQSTDTQYF
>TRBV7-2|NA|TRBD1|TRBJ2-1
TGTGCCAGCAGCTTAAGGACAGGGGAGTACAATGAGCAGTTCTTC
CASSLRTGEYNEQFF
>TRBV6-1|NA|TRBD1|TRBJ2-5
TGTGCCAGCACCAGGACAGGGGAGACCCAGTACTTC
CASTRTGETQYF
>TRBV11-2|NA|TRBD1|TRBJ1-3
TGTGCCAGCAGCTTAGGGGACAGAAGAAACACCATATATTTT
CASSLGDRRNTIYF
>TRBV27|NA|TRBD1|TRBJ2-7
TGTGCCAGCAGCCACAGGGGGTATATACACGAGCAGTACTTC
CASSHRGYIHEQYF
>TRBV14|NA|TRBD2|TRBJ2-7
TGTGCCAGCAGCCAAGGGTTCGGAGGGACTAGCCTTTTCAGCTCCTACGAGCAGTACTTC
CASSQGFGGTSLFSSYEQYF
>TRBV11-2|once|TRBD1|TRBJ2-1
TGTGCCAGCAGCTCTATCCGACAGGGGGGGATTTACAATGAGCAGTTCTTC
CASSSIRQGGIYNEQFF
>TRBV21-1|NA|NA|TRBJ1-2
TGTGCCAGCAGCTCCCGACAGGGGAGGCATGGCTACACCTTC
CASSSRQGRHGYTF
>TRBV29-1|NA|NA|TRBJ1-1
TGCAGCGTTGGGGAGGCGAACACTGAAGCTTTCTTT
CSVGEANTEAFF
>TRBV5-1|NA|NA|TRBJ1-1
TGCGCCAGCAGCTTTCGGGGACAAATGAACACTGAAGCTTTCTTT
CASSFRGQMNTEAFF
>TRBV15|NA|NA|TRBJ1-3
TGTGCCACCAGCAGAGGACAGTCTGGAAACACCATATATTTT
CATSRGQSGNTIYF
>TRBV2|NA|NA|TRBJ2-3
TGTGCCAGCAGTGTGCGGGCTTGGGGAGATACGCAGTATTTT
CASSVRAWGDTQYF
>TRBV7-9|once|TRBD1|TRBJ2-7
TGTGCCAGCAGCCAAATCCCGGGACAGGGGTACGAGCAGTACTTC
CASSQIPGQGYEQYF
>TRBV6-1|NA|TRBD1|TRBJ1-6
TGTGCCAGCAGTGAACGGACAGGGTGGAATTCACCCCTCCACTTT
CASSERTGWNSPLHF
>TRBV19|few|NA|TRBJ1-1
TGTGCCAGTAAGGCAGCGCTGAACACTGAAGCTTTCTTT
CASKAALNTEAFF
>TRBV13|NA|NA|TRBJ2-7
TGTGCCAGCAGTCCACAGAGCTCTCCTGGCGAGCAGTACTTC
CASSPQSSPGEQYF
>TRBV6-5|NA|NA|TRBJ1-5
TGTGCCAGCAGCCCCTGGCAGGCTAGCAATCAGCCCCAGCATTTT
CASSPWQASNQPQHF
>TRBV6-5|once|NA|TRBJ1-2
TGTGCCAGCAGTTACTTAGCTAACTATGGCTACACCTTC
CASSYLANYGYTF
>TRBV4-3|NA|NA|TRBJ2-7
TGCGCCAGCAGCCAAGTACAGGGGGAGGGACACGAGCAGTACTTC
CASSQVQGEGHEQYF